These 25 T cell receptor beta chains share one sample of origin, sequenced in a study of blood T cell repertoires in COVID-19. Generated by immunoSEQ multiplex PCR, the TCRdb table keeps only in-frame clones and is missing some. The repertoire holds fewer than 250,000 clones, with approximately 90% as singletons. The sample consisted of PBMCs or T cells enriched from blood (not recorded which). The receptors stem from a man in his forties or fifties who had been exposed to COVID-19.

This clone was observed a handful of times. This rearrangement joins TRBV9 to TRBJ2-5, with D possibly matching TRBD1 (6 bases). Looked up from germline, CDR1 is SGDLS and CDR2 is YYNGEE. With 0 bases removed from V and 1 base from J, the gap between germline ends came to 7 bases. The CDR3 is 14 residues long. The CDR3 reads CASSVGTAQETQYF. The CDR3 DNA is TGTGCCAGCAGCGTAGGGACAGCCCAAGAGACCCAGTACTTC.

The chain has TRBV5-6 and TRBJ1-1, with 10 bases lining up with TRBD1. The germline V gene has CDR1 SGHDT and CDR2 YYEEEE. The CDR3 is 15 amino acids. J lost 5 bases, V lost 4 bases, and 8 bases had no gene match. The DNA for the CDR3 is TGTGCCAGCAGCACTAGACAGGGGGCGAGAACTGAAGCTTTCTTT. Translated, it gives CASSTRQGARTEAFF.

The rearrangement joins TRBV7-2 to TRBJ1-6; a weak D match, TRBD1 (6 bases). This CDR3 comprises 15 residues. The germline V and J ends were trimmed by 0 bases and 4 bases, with 7 bases remaining between them. In germline, CDR1 is SGHTA, CDR2 FQGNSA. The CDR3 spells CASSLAQGYNSPLHF. The CDR3 bases are TGTGCCAGCAGCTTAGCACAGGGATATAATTCACCCCTCCACTTT.

The V gene is TRBV20-1, the J gene TRBJ2-3; D not resolved. Trimming took 5 bases from V and 4 from J, leaving 7 bases between them. Germline lookup yields CDR1 DFQATT and CDR2 SNEGSKA (reference sequence). This CDR3 has 11 amino acids. The CDR3 loop is CSASRADTQYF. The CDR3 DNA reads as TGCAGTGCTTCCCGGGCAGATACGCAGTATTTT.

This rearrangement joins TRBV5-1 to TRBJ1-1; D unresolved. Germline V gene data show CDR1 as SGHRS and CDR2 as YFSETQ. V was shortened by 0 bases and J by 2 bases, with 8 bases between the two germline ends. This CDR3 is built from 14 residues. CDR3: CASSLAGKNTEAFF. In DNA, the CDR3 is TGCGCCAGCAGCTTGGCGGGTAAAAACACTGAAGCTTTCTTT.

V usage is TRBV29-1 and J usage is TRBJ2-1, with TRBD1 matching 8 bases. V shed 2 bases, J shed 3 bases, and the junction held 6 bases outside the gene matches. The CDR3 spans 15 residues. Germline CDR1 reads SQVTM; CDR2 reads ANQGSEA. As DNA, the CDR3 is TGCAGCGTTGAATGGGCAGGGGGCTTCTACAATGAGCAGTTCTTC. Translated, it gives CSVEWAGGFYNEQFF.

This clone has just one count. The DNA for the CDR3 is TGTGCCAGCCGGGCTAGCGGGAATAAAAATGAGCAGTTCTTC. Its protein is CASRASGNKNEQFF. This chain uses TRBV28 with TRBJ2-1; 9 bases align to TRBD2. Germline assignment: CDR1 MDHEN and CDR2 SYDVKM. The CDR3 contains 14 residues. V shed 8 bases, J shed 7 bases, and the junction held 9 bases outside the gene matches.

This rearrangement joins TRBV2 to TRBJ2-7; 12 bases are a match to TRBD2. The CDR3 runs 15 residues. Unmatched junction bases numbered 3, after V lost 5 bases and J lost 1 base. From germline, CDR1 is SNHLY and CDR2 FYNNEI. The CDR3 sequence is CASSLLAGGSYEQYV. CDR3 in DNA: TGTGCCAGCAGTTTACTAGCGGGAGGATCCTACGAGCAGTACGTC.

The chain is built from TRBV27 and TRBJ1-1; TRBD1 matches 8 bases. Germline CDR1 and CDR2: MNHEY and SMNVEV (reference sequence). The CDR3 sequence is 16 residues long. The trim removed 7 bases at V and 1 base at J, leaving 11 bases unmatched. CDR3 bases: TGTGCCAGCACCCCCGCCCCCGGGACAGGGAACACTGAAGCTTTCTTT. This codes for CASTPAPGTGNTEAFF.

The V call is TRBV15, the J call TRBJ2-5; the D is unclear. Trimming took off 1 base at V and 4 bases at J, with 4 bases between the two ends. The CDR3 runs 12 residues. Germline CDR1 and CDR2: LNHNV and YYDKDF (reference sequence). In DNA form, the CDR3 reads TGTGCCACCAGCAGAGCGTTAGAGACCCAGTACTTC. This gives the protein CATSRALETQYF. Drawing the rest from reference TRBV15 and TRBJ2-5, the complete variable domain is DAMVIQNPRYQVTQFGKPVTLSCSQTLNHNVMYWYQQKSSQAPKLLFHYYDKDFNNEADTPDNFQSRRPNTSFCFLDIRSPGLGDTAMYLCATSRALETQYFGPGTRLLVL.

This chain connects TRBV7-2 to TRBJ2-2; the match to TRBD2 covers 13 bases. The V segment lost 1 base and the J segment 5 bases; nucleotides outside the gene matches: 1. Germline loops: CDR1 SGHTA, CDR2 FQGNSA. This CDR3 is 16 amino acids long. The CDR3 region is CASSLGGLAGTGELFF. The CDR3 region has the DNA TGTGCCAGCAGCTTAGGGGGACTAGCGGGGACCGGGGAGCTGTTTTTT.

CDR3 sequence reads: CASSPAGGNEQFF. Here the CDR3 DNA reads TGTGCCAGCAGCCCGGCGGGCGGCAATGAGCAGTTCTTC. The chain is built from TRBV11-3 and TRBJ2-1; possibly TRBD2 for D (5 bases). The CDR3 is 13 amino acids. The germline CDR1 and CDR2 sequences are SGHNT and YENEEA. The V and J ends lost 5 bases and 6 bases respectively, with 11 bases between them.

The chain uses TRBV27 and TRBJ2-3, with 7 bases lining up with TRBD1. The ends lost 6 bases at V and 0 bases at J; junction bases unmatched: 6. The CDR3 is 15 residues long. Germline-derived CDR1 and CDR2 are MNHEY and SMNVEV (reference sequence). The CDR3 nucleotides read TGTGCCAGCAGCCCGGGACAGTTTAGCACAGATACGCAGTATTTT. It yields the protein CASSPGQFSTDTQYF.

V and J are TRBV6-5 and TRBJ2-7; 9 bases align to TRBD1. V shed 5 bases, J shed 0 bases, and the junction held 5 bases outside the gene matches. This CDR3 region has 15 residues. Germline V gives CDR1 MNHEY, CDR2 SVGAGI. Here the CDR3 DNA reads TGTGCCAGCAGTCCGACAGGGGGAAGCTCCTACGAGCAGTACTTC. It is translated as CASSPTGGSSYEQYF.

This chain connects TRBV19 to TRBJ2-5, with D unresolved. Germline V lookup: CDR1 LNHDA, CDR2 SQIVND (reference sequence). The CDR3 extends over 14 amino acids. Trimming cost V 3 bases and J 5 bases, with 13 bases left between them. The CDR3 loop is CASSMGRYEETQYF. CDR3 DNA: TGTGCCAGTAGTATGGGCAGGTATGAGGAGACCCAGTACTTC.

The rearrangement joins TRBV11-1 to TRBJ2-1, with TRBD2 matching over 8 bases. From germline, CDR1 is SGHAT and CDR2 FQDESV (reference sequence). The CDR3 has 16 residues. Losses at the gene ends were 6 bases for V and 4 bases for J; bases not matched to a gene: 11. CDR3 loop: CASSKAGDRGYNEQFF. CDR3 nucleotides: TGTGCCAGCAGTAAAGCGGGAGATAGGGGGTACAATGAGCAGTTCTTC. Full variable domain (remainder filled in from reference TRBV11-1 and TRBJ2-1): EAEVAQSPRYKITEKSQAVAFWCDPISGHATLYWYRQILGQGPELLVQFQDESVVDDSQLPKDRFSAERLKGVDSTLKIQPAELGDSAMYLCASSKAGDRGYNEQFFGPGTRLTVL.

The chain uses TRBV11-2 and TRBJ2-5, with 7 bases matching TRBD1. The CDR3 has 14 amino acids. J lost 5 bases, V lost 2 bases, and 5 bases had no gene match. Germline loops: CDR1 SGHAT, CDR2 FQNNGV. The DNA for the CDR3 is TGTGCCAGCAGCTTACGACAGGGTGGTGAGACCCAGTACTTC. Translated: CASSLRQGGETQYF.

This sequence joins TRBV10-3 and TRBJ1-3, with D possibly TRBD1 on 5 matching bases. The CDR3 spans 16 residues. Germline loops: CDR1 ENHRY, CDR2 SYGVKD. With 5 bases removed from V and 0 bases from J, the gap between germline ends came to 14 bases. CDR3 region: CAISQTGTPSGNTIYF. CDR3 coding DNA: TGTGCCATCAGTCAGACCGGGACTCCCTCTGGAAACACCATATATTTT.

CDR3 in DNA: TGTGCCAGCAGCCCCGACAGGGTTTTAGAAAAACTGTTTTTT. Amino acids: CASSPDRVLEKLFF. The J gene is TRBJ1-4, the V gene TRBV7-2, with 7 nucleotides matching TRBD1. V was pared by 5 bases and J by 8 bases, with 8 bases of the junction left unmatched. Germline-derived CDR1 and CDR2 are SGHTA and FQGNSA. CDR3 length: 14 amino acids.

The gene calls are TRBV9 and TRBJ2-2; TRBD1 matches 8 bases. CDR3 length: 16 amino acids. CDR1 SGDLS and CDR2 YYNGEE come from the germline V gene. The junction had 12 bases not matched to a gene; V was cut back by 0 bases and J by 11 bases. The CDR3 DNA reads TGTGCCAGCAGCGTAGCTACAGGGGGTGCGAAGCCCGAGCTGTTTTTT. The encoded protein is CASSVATGGAKPELFF.

The V call is TRBV10-3, the J call TRBJ1-3; tentatively, D is TRBD1 (5 bases). The germline V gene has CDR1 ENHRY and CDR2 SYGVKD. This CDR3 is 15 amino acids long. Trimming removed 8 bases at V and 1 base at J, with 15 bases between. This CDR3 reads CAIGVQVSSGNTIYF. The CDR3 coding sequence is TGTGCCATCGGAGTACAGGTTTCGTCTGGAAACACCATATATTTT.

Comments on this clone: Other DNA sequences of this sample code for an identical CDR3. The chain has TRBV5-1 and TRBJ1-2; TRBD1 might be the D (5 bases). Deletions cut 0 bases from V and 3 bases from J, with 9 bases between. Germline CDR1 reads SGHRS; CDR2 reads YFSETQ. The length of the CDR3 is 14 residues. CDR3 sequence: CASSLDRGDYGYTF. The CDR3 coding sequence is TGCGCCAGCAGCTTGGACCGGGGGGACTATGGCTACACCTTC.

The chain has TRBV5-1 and TRBJ2-3; TRBD1 is a possible D gene (5 bases). The CDR3 is 15 residues long. Trimming took off 0 bases at V and 5 bases at J, with 13 bases between the two ends. Germline CDR1 SGHRS, CDR2 YFSETQ. Here the CDR3 reads CASSLVTDMGDTQYF. The CDR3 DNA reads as TGCGCCAGCAGCTTGGTGACGGACATGGGAGATACGCAGTATTTT.

The CDR3 DNA reads TGTGCCAGCGGACCCCGGACAGGGATCTATGAGCAGTTCTTC. It codes for CASGPRTGIYEQFF. The chain employs TRBV28 and TRBJ2-1, with 8 bases matching TRBD1. There are 14 residues in the CDR3. Germline-derived CDR1 and CDR2 are MDHEN and SYDVKM. V lost 8 bases to trimming and J lost 8 bases; unmatched junction nucleotides: 11.

The V and J genes are TRBV5-4 and TRBJ1-5, with D uncertain. The CDR3 spans 15 residues. V was trimmed by 0 bases and J by 1 base, leaving 8 bases between them. Per germline, CDR1 SGHNT and CDR2 YYREEE (reference sequence). In nucleotides, the CDR3 is TGTGCCAGCAGCTTGGACGGGGTAAGCAATCAGCCCCAGCATTTT. This sequence encodes CASSLDGVSNQPQHF.